These 17 T cell receptor beta chains share one sample of origin, sequenced in a study of identical twins. TCRdb recomputed calls from the 5' RACE reads with MiXCR, one row per CDR3 protein. The table has some 1,600,000 distinct CDR3 sequences, roughly a third seen once. The sequenced sample was cord blood. These receptors all come from a newborn girl in good health.

This rearrangement joins TRBV12-3 or TRBV12-4 to TRBJ2-7; D uncertain. V was trimmed by 1 base and J by 3 bases, leaving 7 bases between them. The CDR3 covers 13 residues. CDR3 nucleotides: TGTGCCAGCAGTTTAGTGAACTACTACGAGCAGTACTTC. The encoded protein is CASSLVNYYEQYF.

In this sample, this clonotype turned up a few times. V and J are TRBV7-8 and TRBJ2-5, with D unresolved. Per the germline V gene, CDR1 is SGHVS and CDR2 is FQNEAQ. The CDR3 length is 13 residues. V shed 3 bases and J shed 4 bases, with 9 bases lying between them. The CDR3 region has the DNA TGTGCCAGCAGCTTTAAGTGGGGAGAGACCCAGTACTTC. This translates into CASSFKWGETQYF.

The chain employs TRBV29-1 and TRBJ2-7; 7 positions match TRBD1. Germline CDR1 and CDR2: SQVTM and ANQGSEA. With 4 bases clipped from V and 2 bases from J, the junction kept 14 bases outside the gene matches. The CDR3 consists of 16 residues. CDR3 region: CSVGTGDREFTYEQYF. In nucleotides, the CDR3 is TGCAGCGTTGGAACCGGAGACAGGGAGTTCACCTACGAGCAGTACTTC.

This clonotype was counted at least ten times. The chain carries TRBV12-3 or TRBV12-4 and TRBJ2-1; 7 bases fit TRBD2. The CDR3 totals 16 residues. The trim removed 6 bases at V and 4 bases at J, leaving 12 bases unmatched. The CDR3 DNA reads as TGTGCCAGCAGCCCAAAGCCGGGAGGCACATACAATGAGCAGTTCTTC. Translating gives CASSPKPGGTYNEQFF.

This chain uses TRBV7-6 with TRBJ2-3; possible D gene TRBD2, 6 bases. The CDR3 contains 16 residues. Germline values: CDR1 SGHVS, CDR2 FNYEAQ. The germline V and J ends were trimmed by 3 bases and 1 base, with 14 bases remaining between them. The CDR3 region is CASSFWGREGTDTQYF. In DNA, the CDR3 is TGTGCCAGCAGCTTTTGGGGCAGGGAGGGCACAGATACGCAGTATTTT.

J is TRBJ2-5 and V is TRBV9; D is unresolved. Trimming left V 0 bases short and J 2 bases short, with 5 bases between. The CDR3 has 13 amino acids. The germline V gene encodes CDR1 SGDLS and CDR2 YYNGEE. The CDR3: CASSVETQETQYF. CDR3 coding DNA: TGTGCCAGCAGCGTAGAGACTCAAGAGACCCAGTACTTC.

The J gene is TRBJ2-3, the V gene TRBV28, with D perhaps TRBD1 (6 bases). In germline, CDR1 is MDHEN, CDR2 SYDVKM. This CDR3 is 15 amino acids long. V dropped 3 bases and J dropped 2 bases, with 12 bases sitting between them. This chain's CDR3 is CASSFEGDNTDTQYF. CDR3 sequence (DNA): TGTGCCAGCAGTTTTGAGGGGGACAACACAGATACGCAGTATTTT.

The chain couples TRBV11-1 to TRBJ2-2, with a weak D call TRBD2 (5 bases). Germline CDR1 reads SGHAT; CDR2 reads FQDESV (reference sequence). Trimming cost V 5 bases and J 2 bases, with 18 bases left between them. CDR3 size: 17 residues. The CDR3 DNA is TGTGCCAGCAGCCCGGTCGGAGGTTCCGGCAACACCGGGGAGCTGTTTTTT. Protein sequence: CASSPVGGSGNTGELFF.

This clonotype was counted only a few times. The gene calls are TRBV11-2 and TRBJ2-7, with 8 bases that match TRBD2. The V segment lost 1 base and the J segment 7 bases; nucleotides outside the gene matches: 9. The CDR3 consists of 15 residues. The germline gives CDR1 SGHAT, CDR2 FQNNGV. The DNA for the CDR3 is TGTGCCAGCAGCTTAGGGACGGGAGGGCCGGGTGAGCAGTACTTC. Amino acids: CASSLGTGGPGEQYF. Supplemented by reference TRBV11-2 and TRBJ2-7, the full variable domain reads EAGVAQSPRYKIIEKRQSVAFWCNPISGHATLYWYQQILGQGPKLLIQFQNNGVVDDSQLPKDRFSAERLKGVDSTLKIQPAKLEDSAVYLCASSLGTGGPGEQYFGPGTRLTVT.

The table lists this clonotype with a few counts. The genes are TRBV5-1 and TRBJ1-1; a weak D match, TRBD1 (5 bases). Germline V CDR1 and CDR2: SGHRS, YFSETQ. The CDR3 is 16 amino acids. V lost 4 bases to trimming and J lost 0 bases, with 16 bases between them. The CDR3 nucleotides read TGCGCCAGCAGCGGCGGGGTTGGGGGAGTGAACACTGAAGCTTTCTTT. Protein: CASSGGVGGVNTEAFF.

The chain links TRBV5-1 to TRBJ1-2, with D possibly being TRBD1 (6 bases). Germline V gene sequence: CDR1 SGHRS, CDR2 YFSETQ. Trimming removed 3 bases from V and 8 bases from J, with 11 bases in between. The CDR3 length is 12 residues. CDR3: CASSSTGPGYTF. DNA for the CDR3: TGCGCCAGCAGCTCGACAGGACCAGGCTACACCTTC.

The J gene is TRBJ2-5, the V gene TRBV3-1; no reliable D call. Germline V gene sequence: CDR1 LGHDT, CDR2 YNNKEL (reference sequence). Deletions cut 3 bases from V and 2 bases from J, with 10 bases between. The CDR3 extends over 14 amino acids. This CDR3 reads CASSQYNRQETQYF. The DNA of the CDR3 is TGTGCCAGCAGCCAGTACAACAGACAAGAGACCCAGTACTTC.

Comment on this clonotype: A much larger clone sits a single nucleotide away, making a read error possible. The rearrangement links TRBV10-3 to TRBJ2-7; no definite D call. The ends were cut back, 2 bases at V and 10 bases at J, with 18 bases in the middle. There are 14 residues in the CDR3. Germline lookup yields CDR1 ENHRY and CDR2 SYGVKD. The CDR3: CAISEENHQDTQYF. CDR3 DNA: TGTGCCATCAGTGAGGAGAATCACCAAGACACCCAGTACTTC.

The V gene is TRBV7-9, the J gene TRBJ2-2; D is perhaps TRBD1 or TRBD2 (5 bases each). The CDR3 contains 15 residues. Trimming stripped 5 bases from V and 1 base from J, with 11 bases between. The germline V gene has CDR1 SEHNR and CDR2 FQNEAQ (reference sequence). The CDR3 nucleotides are TGTGCCAGCAGCCAGGGACCGAAGAACACCGGGGAGCTGTTTTTT. Protein product: CASSQGPKNTGELFF.

The chain links TRBV24-1 to TRBJ2-7, with D tentatively TRBD1 (5 bases). Trimming took 8 bases from V and 0 from J, leaving 13 bases between them. The germline gives CDR1 KGHDR, CDR2 SFDVKD. CDR3 size: 14 residues. CDR3: CATNRRVGSYEQYF. Written as DNA, the CDR3 is TGTGCCACCAACCGCAGGGTCGGCTCCTACGAGCAGTACTTC.

Many counts were recorded for this clonotype. The V gene is TRBV7-2, the J gene TRBJ1-2, with 9 nucleotides matching TRBD1. Germline CDR1 SGHTA, CDR2 FQGNSA. J lost 8 bases, V lost 2 bases, and 15 bases had no gene match. The CDR3 runs 17 residues. The CDR3 sequence: CASSLYSSTGGLGGYTF. In nucleotides, the CDR3 is TGTGCCAGCAGCTTATACTCCTCGACAGGGGGGCTGGGAGGCTACACCTTC.

With respect to this clonotype: Its ends do not fully match the called genes, so a read error is possible. The rearrangement uses TRBV29-1 and TRBJ2-3; D perhaps matches TRBD2 (5 bases). The CDR3 is 13 residues long. Per germline, CDR1 SQVTM and CDR2 ANQGSEA. For the CDR3, the DNA is TGCGGCGTTCTCGGCAGGACTACAGATACGCAGTATTTT. Protein sequence: CGVLGRTTDTQYF.